One T cell receptor beta chain is described in this entry. Authors' analysis steps: Quantification of nucleated cells was approximated via reference gene primer amplification. Sequenced by immunoSEQ multiplex PCR; TCRdb stores in-frame clones only, minus some. V and J calls and clone size come straight from that table; D and trimming were deduced from the DNA. The sample includes 350,000 to 450,000 clones, about nine tenths of them seen just once. All exposed participants met a person with COVID-19 within 2 weeks before entering the study. The sample originates from a study of blood T cell repertoires in COVID-19. Trimming shortened V by 5 bases and J by 2 bases, and 10 bases separated the two germline ends. Germline lookup yields CDR1 SQVTM and CDR2 ANQGSEA. The CDR3 runs to 12 residues.

This sequence joins TRBV29-1 and TRBJ2-7; D is possibly TRBD1 (5 bases). This sequence was found in a woman between 40 and 50 years old who had been exposed to COVID-19. Sample: PBMCs or T cells enriched from blood (not recorded which). Here the CDR3 DNA reads TGCAGCGTTAAGGGGTCCCCCTACGAGCAGTACTTC. Its translation: CSVKGSPYEQYF.